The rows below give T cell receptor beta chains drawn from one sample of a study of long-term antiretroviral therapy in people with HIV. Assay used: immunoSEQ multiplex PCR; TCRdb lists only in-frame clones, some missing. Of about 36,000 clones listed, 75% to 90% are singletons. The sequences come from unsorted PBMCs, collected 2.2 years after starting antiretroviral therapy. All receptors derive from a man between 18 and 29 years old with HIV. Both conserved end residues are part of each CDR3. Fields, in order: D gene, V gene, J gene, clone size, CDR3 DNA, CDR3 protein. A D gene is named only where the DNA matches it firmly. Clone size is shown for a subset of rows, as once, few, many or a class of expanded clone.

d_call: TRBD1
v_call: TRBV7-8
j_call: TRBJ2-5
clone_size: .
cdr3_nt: TGTGCCAGCAGCTTAAGGCCCGGACAGGGGAGTCGGGAGACCCAGTACTTC
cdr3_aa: CASSLRPGQGSRETQYF

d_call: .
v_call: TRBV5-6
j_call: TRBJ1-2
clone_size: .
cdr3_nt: TGTGCCAGCAGCTTGGCGCAGGGTACCGGGGTTGGCTACACCTTC
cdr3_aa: CASSLAQGTGVGYTF

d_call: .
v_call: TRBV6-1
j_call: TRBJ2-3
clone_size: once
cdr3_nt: TGTGCCAGCAGCGGCCCCTCCGGAGATACGCAGTATTTT
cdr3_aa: CASSGPSGDTQYF

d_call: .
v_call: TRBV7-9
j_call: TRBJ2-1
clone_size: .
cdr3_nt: TGTGCCAGCAGATCCGGGGGGGGGACAGGGAATGAGCAGTTCTTC
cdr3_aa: CASRSGGGTGNEQFF

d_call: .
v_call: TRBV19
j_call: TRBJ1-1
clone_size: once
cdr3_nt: TGTGCCAGTAGTTCGCGATTCCGGGGCAACACTGAAGCTTTCTTT
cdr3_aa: CASSSRFRGNTEAFF

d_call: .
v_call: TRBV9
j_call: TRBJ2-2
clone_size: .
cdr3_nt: TGTGCCAGCAGCGTCCGACCGGGAACCGGGGAGCTGTTTTTT
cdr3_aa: CASSVRPGTGELFF

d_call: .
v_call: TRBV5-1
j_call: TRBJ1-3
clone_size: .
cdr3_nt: TGCGCCAGCAGGGAGGGCGGCGGGGACTCTGGAAACACCATATATTTT
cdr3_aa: CASREGGGDSGNTIYF

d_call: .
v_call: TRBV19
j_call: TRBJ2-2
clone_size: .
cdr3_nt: TGTGCCAGTAGTATGTCTGGGGTCAGCACCGGGGAGCTGTTTTTT
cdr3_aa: CASSMSGVSTGELFF

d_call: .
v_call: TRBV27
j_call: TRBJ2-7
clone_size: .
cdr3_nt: TGTGCCAGCAGTTCGGGTAGGCACGAGCAGTACTTC
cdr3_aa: CASSSGRHEQYF

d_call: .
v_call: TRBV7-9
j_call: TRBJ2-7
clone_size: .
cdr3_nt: TGTGCCAGCAGCTTACCGGCGGGGGCGCGTAATTCCGAGCAGTACTTC
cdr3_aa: CASSLPAGARNSEQYF

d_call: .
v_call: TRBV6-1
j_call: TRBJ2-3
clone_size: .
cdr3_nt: TGTGCCAGCAGTGAATGGTATACGCAGTATTTT
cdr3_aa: CASSEWYTQYF

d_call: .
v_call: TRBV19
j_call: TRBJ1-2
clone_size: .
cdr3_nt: TGTGCCAGTAGTTCGGGACCTTATGGCTACACCTTC
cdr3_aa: CASSSGPYGYTF

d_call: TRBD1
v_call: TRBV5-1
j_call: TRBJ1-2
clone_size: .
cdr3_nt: TGCGCCAGCAGCTTGGGACAGGGCAACTATGGCTACACCTTC
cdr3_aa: CASSLGQGNYGYTF

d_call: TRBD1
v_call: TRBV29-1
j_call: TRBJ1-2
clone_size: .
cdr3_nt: TGCAGCGTTGTTCGGGGACAGGGCGCTAACTATGGCTACACCTTC
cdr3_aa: CSVVRGQGANYGYTF

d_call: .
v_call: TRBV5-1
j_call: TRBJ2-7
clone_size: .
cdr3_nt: TGCGCCAGCAGCTTGGGGTTCTACGAGCAGTACTTC
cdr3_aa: CASSLGFYEQYF

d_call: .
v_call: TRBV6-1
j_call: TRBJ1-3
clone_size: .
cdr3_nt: TGTGCCAGCAGTGATTCCCCGGACAGCGGAAACACCATATATTTT
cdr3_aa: CASSDSPDSGNTIYF

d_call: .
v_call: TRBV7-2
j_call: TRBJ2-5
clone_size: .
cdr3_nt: TGTGCCAGCAGTCCCAATGGGCAGTGGGAGACCCAGTACTTC
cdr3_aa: CASSPNGQWETQYF

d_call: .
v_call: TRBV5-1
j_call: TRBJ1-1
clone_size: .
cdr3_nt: TGCGCCAGCAGCTTTTCCGTTTTAGGGGGAGGATCTGAAGCTTTCTTT
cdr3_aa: CASSFSVLGGGSEAFF

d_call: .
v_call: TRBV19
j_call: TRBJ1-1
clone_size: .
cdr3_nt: TGTGCCAGTAGTATGTCGGCCTCGTGGGTGAGGAGCTCTGAAGCTTTCTTT
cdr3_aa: CASSMSASWVRSSEAFF

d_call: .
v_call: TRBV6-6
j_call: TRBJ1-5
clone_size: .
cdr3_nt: TGTGCCAGCAGTTTGGGTCAGCCCCAGCATTTT
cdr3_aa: CASSLGQPQHF